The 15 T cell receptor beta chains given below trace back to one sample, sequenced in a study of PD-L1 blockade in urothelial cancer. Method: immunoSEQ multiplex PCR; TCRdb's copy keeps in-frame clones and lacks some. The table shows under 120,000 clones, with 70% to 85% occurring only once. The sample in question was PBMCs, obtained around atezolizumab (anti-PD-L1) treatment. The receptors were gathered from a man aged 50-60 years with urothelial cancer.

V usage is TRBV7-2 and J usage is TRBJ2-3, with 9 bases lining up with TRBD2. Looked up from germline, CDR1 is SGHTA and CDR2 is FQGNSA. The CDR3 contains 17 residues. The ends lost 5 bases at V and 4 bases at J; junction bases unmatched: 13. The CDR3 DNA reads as TGTGCCAGCAGCGGTGGGCGGGAGGGCCGTCTTTCAGATACGCAGTATTTT. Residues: CASSGGREGRLSDTQYF.

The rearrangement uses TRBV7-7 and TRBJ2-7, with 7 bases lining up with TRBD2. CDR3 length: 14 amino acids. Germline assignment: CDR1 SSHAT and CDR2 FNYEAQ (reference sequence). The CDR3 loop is CASCPGTTTYEQYF. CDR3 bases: TGTGCTAGCTGCCCCGGGACTACCACCTACGAGCAGTACTTC. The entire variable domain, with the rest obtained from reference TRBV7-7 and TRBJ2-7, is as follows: GAGVSQSPRYKVTKRGQDVTLRCDPISSHATLYWYQQALGQGPEFLTYFNYEAQPDKSGLPSDRFSAERPEGSISTLTIQRTEQRDSAMYRCASCPGTTTYEQYFGPGTRLTVT.

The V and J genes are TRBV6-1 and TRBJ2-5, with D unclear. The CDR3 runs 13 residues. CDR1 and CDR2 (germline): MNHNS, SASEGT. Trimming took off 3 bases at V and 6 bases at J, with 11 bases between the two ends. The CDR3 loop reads CASSDGQEKTQYF. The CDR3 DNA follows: TGTGCCAGCAGTGATGGGCAAGAGAAGACCCAGTACTTC.

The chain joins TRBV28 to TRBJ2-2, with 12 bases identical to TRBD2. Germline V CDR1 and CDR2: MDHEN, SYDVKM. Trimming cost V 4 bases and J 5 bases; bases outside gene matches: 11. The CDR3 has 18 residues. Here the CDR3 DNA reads TGTGCCAGCAGTTCAGGGACTAGCGGGTTTCGAAAAACCGGGGAGCTGTTTTTT. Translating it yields CASSSGTSGFRKTGELFF.

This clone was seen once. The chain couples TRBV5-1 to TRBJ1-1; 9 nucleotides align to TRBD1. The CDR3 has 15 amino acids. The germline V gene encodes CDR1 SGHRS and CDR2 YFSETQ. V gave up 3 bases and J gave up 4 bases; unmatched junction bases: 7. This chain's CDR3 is CASSYEQGASTEAFF. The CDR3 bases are TGCGCCAGCAGCTATGAACAGGGGGCGAGCACTGAAGCTTTCTTT.

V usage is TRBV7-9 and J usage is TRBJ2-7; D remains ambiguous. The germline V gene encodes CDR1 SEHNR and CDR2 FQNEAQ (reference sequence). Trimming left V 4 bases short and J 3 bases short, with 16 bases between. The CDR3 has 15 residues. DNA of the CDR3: TGTGCCAGCAGCTCCTCCGCAGGCTCCAACTACGAGCAGTACTTC. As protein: CASSSSAGSNYEQYF.

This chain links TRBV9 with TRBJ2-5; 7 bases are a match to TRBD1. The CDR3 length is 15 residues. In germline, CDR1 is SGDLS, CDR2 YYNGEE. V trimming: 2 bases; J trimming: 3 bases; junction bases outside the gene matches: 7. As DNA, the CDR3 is TGTGCCAGCAGCGTGAGCCCTCAGGGGGAAGAGACCCAGTACTTC. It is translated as CASSVSPQGEETQYF.

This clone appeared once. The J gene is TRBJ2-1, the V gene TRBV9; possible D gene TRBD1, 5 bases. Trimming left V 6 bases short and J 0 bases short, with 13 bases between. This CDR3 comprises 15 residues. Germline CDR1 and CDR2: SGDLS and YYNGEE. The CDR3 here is CASNEVDSSYNEQFF. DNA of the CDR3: TGTGCCAGCAACGAAGTTGACAGCTCCTACAATGAGCAGTTCTTC.

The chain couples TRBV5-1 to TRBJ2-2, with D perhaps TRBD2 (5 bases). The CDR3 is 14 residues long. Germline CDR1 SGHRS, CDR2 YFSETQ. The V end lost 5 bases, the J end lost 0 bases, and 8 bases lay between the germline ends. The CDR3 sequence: CASRTGSNTGELFF. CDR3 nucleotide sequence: TGCGCCAGCAGAACGGGATCGAACACCGGGGAGCTGTTTTTT.

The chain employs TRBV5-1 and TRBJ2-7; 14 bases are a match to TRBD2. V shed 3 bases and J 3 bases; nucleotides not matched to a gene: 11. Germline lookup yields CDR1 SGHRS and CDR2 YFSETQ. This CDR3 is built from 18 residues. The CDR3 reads CASSSKGTSGSWDYEQYF. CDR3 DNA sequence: TGCGCCAGCAGCTCGAAAGGGACTAGCGGGAGTTGGGACTACGAGCAGTACTTC.

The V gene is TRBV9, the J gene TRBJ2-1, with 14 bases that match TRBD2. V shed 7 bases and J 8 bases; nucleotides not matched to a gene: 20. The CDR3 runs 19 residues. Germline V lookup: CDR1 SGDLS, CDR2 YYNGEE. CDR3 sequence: CASGPFGLAGGGKRDEQFF. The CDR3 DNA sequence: TGTGCCAGCGGTCCCTTTGGACTAGCGGGAGGCGGGAAGCGCGATGAGCAGTTCTTC.

CDR3 loop: CASRTSGIGSGELFF. The DNA for the CDR3 is TGTGCCAGCAGGACTAGCGGAATTGGGTCCGGGGAGCTGTTTTTT. The rearrangement uses TRBV27 and TRBJ2-2; TRBD2 agrees at 9 bases. CDR1 and CDR2 (germline): MNHEY, SMNVEV (reference sequence). Trimming took 6 bases from V and 6 from J; bases not matched to a gene: 8. This CDR3 spans 15 amino acids.

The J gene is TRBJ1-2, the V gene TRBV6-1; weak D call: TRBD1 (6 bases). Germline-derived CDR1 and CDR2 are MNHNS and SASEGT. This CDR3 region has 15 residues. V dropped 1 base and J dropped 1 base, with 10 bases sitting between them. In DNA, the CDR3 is TGTGCCAGCAGTGAAGGCGGGGGCCATAACTATGGCTACACCTTC. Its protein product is CASSEGGGHNYGYTF.

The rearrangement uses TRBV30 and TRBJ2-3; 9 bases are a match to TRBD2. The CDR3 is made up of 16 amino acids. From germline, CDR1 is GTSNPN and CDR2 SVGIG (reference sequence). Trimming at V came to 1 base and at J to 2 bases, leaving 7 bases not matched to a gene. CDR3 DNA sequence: TGTGCCTGGAGTGACCTAGCGGGAATAATCACAGATACGCAGTATTTT. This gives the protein CAWSDLAGIITDTQYF.

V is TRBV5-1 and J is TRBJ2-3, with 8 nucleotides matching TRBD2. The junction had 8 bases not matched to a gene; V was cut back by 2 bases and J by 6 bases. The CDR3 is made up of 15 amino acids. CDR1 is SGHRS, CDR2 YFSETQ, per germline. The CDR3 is CASSFGAGVPDTQYF. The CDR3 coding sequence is TGCGCCAGCAGCTTTGGAGCGGGGGTTCCCGATACGCAGTATTTT.